This T cell receptor (beta chain) was captured in a study of untreated major depressive disorder. As for this clone: Its specificity is unknown.

Blood, around 30 ml, was drawn into EDTA tubes. Sequenced by immunoSEQ multiplex PCR; TCRdb stores in-frame clones only, minus some. Here the sample spans over 20,000 clones, 80% to 95% being singletons. This CDR3 region has 15 residues. Germline CDR1 SGHRS, CDR2 YFSETQ. V dropped 1 base and J dropped 5 bases, with 15 bases sitting between them. Study conclusions and caveats: Sequencing comparisons covered only three preselected Vbeta families. Sequencing showed nonsignificant TRBV25-01 and TRBV02-01 differences matching flow cytometry.

This TCR was sampled from a man aged 30-40 years in good health. Sequencing used CD4+ T cells from PBMCs. The chain combines TRBV5-1 with TRBJ1-1; D remains unclear. The CDR3 DNA follows: TGCGCCAGCAGCTTGACAAGGGCGTCGGGTACTGAAGCTTTCTTT. It specifies CASSLTRASGTEAFF. Full variable domain (remainder filled in from reference TRBV5-1 and TRBJ1-1): KAGVTQTPRYLIKTRGQQVTLSCSPISGHRSVSWYQQTPGQGLQFLFEYFSETQRNKGNFPGRFSGRQFSNSRSEMNVSTLELGDSALYLCASSLTRASGTEAFFGQGTRLTVV.